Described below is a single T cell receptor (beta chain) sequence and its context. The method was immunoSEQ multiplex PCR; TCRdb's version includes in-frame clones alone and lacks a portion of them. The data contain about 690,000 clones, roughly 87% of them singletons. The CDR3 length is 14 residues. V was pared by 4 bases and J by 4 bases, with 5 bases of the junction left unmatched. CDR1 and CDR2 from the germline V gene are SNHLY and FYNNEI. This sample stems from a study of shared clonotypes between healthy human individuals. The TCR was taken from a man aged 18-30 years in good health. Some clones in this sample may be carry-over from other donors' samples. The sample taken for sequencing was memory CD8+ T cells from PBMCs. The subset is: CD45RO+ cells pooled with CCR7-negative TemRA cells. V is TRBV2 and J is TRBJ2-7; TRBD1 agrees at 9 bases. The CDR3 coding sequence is TGTGCCAGCAGTGCCGGGACAGGGACGTACGAGCAGTACTTC. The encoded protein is CASSAGTGTYEQYF. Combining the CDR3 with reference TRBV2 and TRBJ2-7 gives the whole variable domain EPEVTQTPSHQVTQMGQEVILRCVPISNHLYFYWYRQILGQKVEFLVSFYNNEISEKSEIFDDQFSVERPDGSNFTLKIRSTKLEDSAMYFCASSAGTGTYEQYFGPGTRLTVT.